This T cell receptor (beta chain) stems from a study of blood T cells in healthy people across ages. Alongside a J-beta primer mix, a sample-barcoded 5' primer served in a second PCR lasting about 7 to 12 cycles. Each CDR3 protein is one row after TCRdb ran MiXCR on the 5' RACE reads. The sample lists some 1,800,000 distinct CDR3 sequences, 39% seen once, with about 21% in the top ten. After removal of 4 bases from V and 5 bases from J, the junction contained 5 bases not matched to a gene. Germline V gene lookup returns CDR1 SGHRS and CDR2 YFSETQ. The CDR3 has 13 residues. Specimen: blood. This chain joins TRBV5-1 and TRBJ1-2, with TRBD1 matching over 7 bases. The TCR sequence derives from a human donor in good health. The CDR3 spells CASSDREEYGYTF. The CDR3 DNA reads TGCGCCAGCAGCGACAGGGAGGAGTATGGCTACACCTTC.